A single T cell receptor (beta chain) is shown here with its context. What it recognizes is unknown. The source of the sample is a study of cytomegalovirus exposure and HLA in healthy donors. Study in general: Ancestry clustering placed roughly four fifths of a few hundred genotyped donors in the Caucasian-associated cluster.

Primers: 60 Vbeta forward and 13 Jbeta reverse. Clones were sequenced by immunoSEQ multiplex PCR, and TCRdb holds only the in-frame ones, with some missing. This sample's clone table lists approximately 120,000 clones. Study findings and constraints: 87-base-pair reads could not separate some V segments, including TRBV6-2 and TRBV6-3. Sequencing probably produced one cluster of sequence variants that were highly shared. The classifier, whose performance was assessed in both the original and validation cohorts, reportedly diagnosed cytomegalovirus status with high specificity and sensitivity.

V was clipped by 4 bases and J by 8 bases, with 12 bases between them. The CDR3 is made up of 13 amino acids. Looked up from germline, CDR1 is MNHEY and CDR2 is SVGAGI. The TCR sequence derives from a man aged 30-40 years in good health and CMV-seronegative. This sequence joins TRBV6-5 and TRBJ2-1; possible D gene TRBD2, 6 bases. The specimen was PBMCs. DNA for the CDR3: TGTGCCAGCAGTTCAACCACGGGGGATGAGCAGTTCTTC. This translates into CASSSTTGDEQFF.